This entry features one TCR beta chain sequence. Its antigen remains undetermined. No base quality information exists; no much larger clone differs at one position. Sample treatment or condition, as interpreted from the label and publication: in vitro stimulation with specific CMV peptide epitopes to enrich CMV-specific T cells. The instrument was an Illumina HiSeq 1500. The public sequencing data were trimmed at Q25 with fastp and processed into clonotypes with MiXCR by TCRdb, which kept only in-frame beta chains. Records with the same CDR3 protein are collapsed into one entry carrying the most frequent genes and DNA. The sample yields fewer than 130,000 distinct CDR3 sequences; roughly 39% were counted once. The ten largest clones capture around 70% of the sample. The sample originates from a study of T cell repertoires in cytomegalovirus infection (dated by TCRdb to between 2018 and 2020). In terms of the full investigation: The peptide stimulations were aimed at well-studied HLA-B-restricted epitopes as well as recently identified HLA-C-restricted CMV epitopes, whose presentation resists viral immunomodulation. Donor HLA type was relevant to the analysis, as public TCR beta signatures indicated carriage of CMV infection together with the matching HLA type. The study at large found these results: Carriers of CMV infection plus the relevant HLA type were discriminated by the cumulative frequency of public TCR beta family members in the study cohort and in an independent roughly 380-donor cohort. The ex vivo response was dominated by HLA-C-restricted CMV-specific TCR beta clonotypes, which also provided the single most frequent clonotype in two of eight donors.

CDR1 and CDR2 are drawn from the germline V gene (reference sequence): SEHNR, FQNEAQ. The CDR3 runs 15 residues from the cysteine to the phenylalanine. CDR3 DNA is the only sequence kept; it has 45 bases, read in frame from the first base. Clipping removes 6 bases from V and 0 bases from J, with 3 as the unmatched junction base count. The sequence was collected from a human donor in good health (CMV status not recorded). Some clones in this sample may be carry-over from other donors' samples. The sequence links TRBV7-9 to TRBJ2-1; 9 bases in the middle match TRBD1. The sample was CD8+ T cells from cultured PBMCs, taken from culture after CMV antigen stimulation. The CDR3 reads as follows: CASRGTGSSYNEQFF. The DNA sequence follows: TGTGCCAGCAGGGGGACAGGGAGCTCCTACAATGAGCAGTTCTTC.